The 21 T cell receptor beta chains given below trace back to one sample, sequenced in a study of blood T cell repertoires in COVID-19. Sequencing used immunoSEQ multiplex PCR; TCRdb keeps in-frame clones, though not all of them. The data hold roughly 43,000 clones, with approximately 85% observed a single time. Sequencing was carried out using peripheral blood. The source of these receptors is a human donor in a cohort sampled during active COVID-19.

The chain links TRBV7-9 to TRBJ2-5; 10 nucleotides align to TRBD2. Trimming at V came to 3 bases and at J to 5 bases, leaving 9 bases not matched to a gene. The CDR3 consists of 16 residues. Germline loops: CDR1 SEHNR, CDR2 FQNEAQ (reference sequence). The CDR3 coding sequence is TGTGCCAGCAGCTTTGGAAGCGGGGGGGCCTTTGAGACCCAGTACTTC. Its translation is CASSFGSGGAFETQYF.

This chain connects TRBV5-6 to TRBJ1-2; D is ambiguous. CDR1 SGHDT and CDR2 YYEEEE come from the germline V gene. The CDR3 totals 13 residues. Trimming removed 6 bases from V and 1 base from J, with 10 bases in between. The CDR3 here is CASISSLNYGYTF. Here the CDR3 DNA reads TGTGCCAGCATTTCCTCACTTAACTATGGCTACACCTTC.

The rearrangement links TRBV2 to TRBJ2-1; a weak D match, TRBD2 (7 bases). Deletions cut 1 base from V and 8 bases from J, with 15 bases between. This CDR3 comprises 15 residues. Germline loops: CDR1 SNHLY, CDR2 FYNNEI. The CDR3 nucleotides read TGTGCCAGCAGTGAAGGGGCGGGGGCCAGGTATGAGCAGTTCTTC. This codes for CASSEGAGARYEQFF.

This chain joins TRBV6-6 and TRBJ1-2; TRBD1 matches 7 bases. There are 13 residues in the CDR3. J gave up 7 bases and V 6 bases, and 8 bases lay outside the gene matches. Looked up from germline, CDR1 is MNHNY and CDR2 is SVGAGI (reference sequence). The CDR3 DNA is TGTGCCAGCAGCCTACAGGGGTTGGGTGGCTACACCTTC. As protein: CASSLQGLGGYTF.

The genes are TRBV15 and TRBJ2-7; D ambiguous. V dropped 0 bases and J dropped 7 bases, with 7 bases sitting between them. CDR3 length: 12 amino acids. The germline V gene has CDR1 LNHNV and CDR2 YYDKDF (reference sequence). The CDR3 DNA reads TGTGCCACCAGCAGAGAGATCGGGGAGCAGTACTTC. Translating it yields CATSREIGEQYF. Combining the CDR3 with reference TRBV15 and TRBJ2-7 gives the whole variable domain DAMVIQNPRYQVTQFGKPVTLSCSQTLNHNVMYWYQQKSSQAPKLLFHYYDKDFNNEADTPDNFQSRRPNTSFCFLDIRSPGLGDTAMYLCATSREIGEQYFGPGTRLTVT.

V gene TRBV20-1 combines with J gene TRBJ2-5; 7 bases match TRBD2. Trimming cost V 3 bases and J 5 bases; bases outside gene matches: 0. Germline loops: CDR1 DFQATT, CDR2 SNEGSKA (reference sequence). The CDR3 extends over 11 amino acids. In nucleotides, the CDR3 is TGCAGTGCTAGCGGGGGGGAGACCCAGTACTTC. Protein sequence: CSASGGETQYF.

The chain combines TRBV28 with TRBJ2-3; 8 bases agree with TRBD2. The CDR3 is made up of 14 amino acids. With V trimmed by 3 bases and J by 5 bases, 4 bases remained unmatched. CDR1 is MDHEN and CDR2 is SYDVKM in the germline V gene. CDR3 sequence reads: CASSLGLGGDTQYF. The DNA of the CDR3 is TGTGCCAGCAGTTTGGGACTAGGAGGAGATACGCAGTATTTT. Combining the CDR3 with reference TRBV28 and TRBJ2-3 gives the whole variable domain DVKVTQSSRYLVKRTGEKVFLECVQDMDHENMFWYRQDPGLGLRLIYFSYDVKMKEKGDIPEGYSVSREKKERFSLILESASTNQTSMYLCASSLGLGGDTQYFGPGTRLTVL.

V gene TRBV28 combines with J gene TRBJ1-5, with unresolved D. Trimming shortened V by 7 bases and J by 7 bases, and 11 bases separated the two germline ends. The V gene's germline CDR1 is MDHEN and CDR2 SYDVKM. The CDR3 contains 12 residues. The CDR3 region is CASTTRGQPQHF. CDR3 nucleotide sequence: TGTGCCAGCACCACCAGAGGGCAGCCCCAGCATTTT.

The chain couples TRBV28 to TRBJ2-7, with 9 positions matching TRBD1. The J segment lost 5 bases and the V segment lost 6 bases, leaving 8 bases of the junction unmatched. CDR3 length equals 14 residues. The V gene's germline CDR1 is MDHEN and CDR2 SYDVKM. The CDR3 is CASRTSRDRDEQYF. The CDR3 coding sequence is TGTGCCAGCAGAACGTCCCGGGACAGGGACGAGCAGTACTTC.

The chain employs TRBV10-3 and TRBJ2-2, with 9 nucleotides matching TRBD2. The CDR3 runs to 15 residues. Germline CDR1 is ENHRY and CDR2 is SYGVKD. With V trimmed by 5 bases and J by 1 base, 2 bases remained unmatched. In nucleotides, the CDR3 is TGTGCCATCAGTTCAGCGGGGGGGAACACCGGGGAGCTGTTTTTT. Amino acid sequence: CAISSAGGNTGELFF.

V and J are TRBV27 and TRBJ1-5; TRBD1 agrees at 7 bases. CDR3 length equals 13 residues. The V gene's germline CDR1 is MNHEY and CDR2 SMNVEV (reference sequence). After removal of 6 bases from V and 2 bases from J, the junction contained 1 base not matched to a gene. The CDR3 DNA sequence: TGTGCCAGCAGGGGGACAGGCAATCAGCCCCAGCATTTT. This translates into CASRGTGNQPQHF.

The rearrangement uses TRBV19 and TRBJ1-1, with TRBD1 matching 7 bases. Trimming took 9 bases from V and 3 from J; bases not matched to a gene: 7. Germline assignment: CDR1 LNHDA and CDR2 SQIVND (reference sequence). This CDR3 has 13 amino acids. CDR3 in amino acids: CARNRGEDTEAFF. CDR3 nucleotides: TGTGCCAGGAACAGGGGCGAGGACACTGAAGCTTTCTTT.

As for this clone: The junction shows a germline mismatch at one end, possibly a read error. The chain carries TRBV7-7 and TRBJ2-1; 13 bases map to TRBD2. CDR3 length equals 16 residues. The germline V gene has CDR1 SSHAT and CDR2 FNYEAQ (reference sequence). CDR3 residues: CASSLLLAGGPNEQFF. Written as DNA, the CDR3 is TGTGCTAGCAGCTTACTACTAGCGGGGGGGCCCAATGAGCAGTTCTTC.

The chain recombines TRBV4-2 with TRBJ2-2; no clear D. The CDR3 runs 16 residues. CDR1 is LGHNA, CDR2 YNFKEQ, per germline. The V end was cut by 0 bases, the J end by 1 base, with 9 bases between. This chain's CDR3 is CASSQDRSRNTGELFF. The DNA for the CDR3 is TGTGCCAGCAGCCAAGATCGTTCCAGGAACACCGGGGAGCTGTTTTTT.

Only one count was recorded for this clone. This sequence joins TRBV5-8 and TRBJ2-1; 7 positions agree with TRBD2. Trimming took 4 bases from V and 1 from J; bases not matched to a gene: 8. Germline V gives CDR1 SGHTS, CDR2 YDEGEE. The CDR3 runs 16 residues. The DNA for the CDR3 is TGTGCCAGCAGCCGGCTGTGGGGAGGGTCCTACAATGAGCAGTTCTTC. Its translation is CASSRLWGGSYNEQFF.

In nucleotides, the CDR3 is TGTGCCAGCAGCACGGGACAGTCCGATGGCTACACCTTC. It is translated as CASSTGQSDGYTF. V is TRBV5-4 and J is TRBJ1-2, with 7 bases lining up with TRBD1. V dropped 4 bases and J dropped 6; count of bases not matched to a gene: 6. The CDR3 has 13 residues. CDR1 and CDR2 from the germline V gene are SGHNT and YYREEE (reference sequence).

The chain uses TRBV28 and TRBJ2-3; the match to TRBD1 covers 9 bases. This CDR3 has 16 residues. CDR1 is MDHEN and CDR2 is SYDVKM in the germline V gene. V lost 6 bases, J lost 2 bases, and 9 bases stayed unmatched. The CDR3, as DNA: TGTGCCAGCAGCACCCAGACAGGGGGTTTCACAGATACGCAGTATTTT. This translates into CASSTQTGGFTDTQYF.

This clone was found once. The chain uses TRBV24-1 and TRBJ1-4; D ambiguous. Per germline, CDR1 KGHDR and CDR2 SFDVKD. The CDR3 loop spans 15 amino acids. The ends were cut back, 9 bases at V and 7 bases at J, with 20 bases in the middle. CDR3 residues: CATFKTPSAGEKLFF. DNA of the CDR3: TGTGCCACCTTTAAGACACCCTCGGCGGGTGAAAAACTGTTTTTT.

This chain connects TRBV7-9 to TRBJ1-5; the D is unclear. Germline CDR1 reads SEHNR; CDR2 reads FQNEAQ (reference sequence). The CDR3 covers 13 residues. Trimming shortened V by 5 bases and J by 3 bases, and 8 bases separated the two germline ends. CDR3 bases: TGTGCCAGCAGCCCCCAGTCCAATCAGCCCCAGCATTTT. This translates into CASSPQSNQPQHF.

This clone was found a few times. The chain couples TRBV18 to TRBJ2-7; a weak D match, TRBD1 (5 bases). The CDR3 has 13 residues. Germline values: CDR1 KGHSH, CDR2 LQKENI. Trimming stripped 1 base from V and 5 bases from J, with 9 bases between. CDR3 coding DNA: TGTGCCAGCTCACCACGGATAGGGGACGAGCAGTACTTC. Protein sequence: CASSPRIGDEQYF.

With regard to this clone: One junction end disagrees with the germline gene, perhaps due to a read error. The chain couples TRBV6-5 to TRBJ2-1, with a tentative D call TRBD1 (6 bases). The CDR3 covers 12 residues. Germline V gives CDR1 MNHEY, CDR2 SVGAGI. The CDR3 bases are TGTGCCAGCAGTAACTCCGGGACATCACGGTTCTTC. Translation: CASSNSGTSRFF.